Listed here are 3 T cell receptor beta chains from one sample, sequenced in a study of blood T cell repertoires in COVID-19. Profiling relied on immunoSEQ multiplex PCR, and the TCRdb table lists in-frame clones only, not all of them. The table has a few hundred thousand clones, around 91% seen once. Sequenced material: peripheral blood. These receptors all come from a middle-aged woman with COVID-19, enrolled during active disease.

There are a few counts of this clone. V usage is TRBV7-9 and J usage is TRBJ2-5; the match to TRBD2 covers 9 bases. The length of the CDR3 is 16 residues. Trimming at V came to 5 bases and at J to 5 bases, leaving 12 bases not matched to a gene. Germline CDR1 SEHNR, CDR2 FQNEAQ (reference sequence). The CDR3 here is CASSLLSGRGSETQYF. The DNA for the CDR3 is TGTGCCAGCAGCCTTCTTAGCGGGAGAGGATCGGAGACCCAGTACTTC.

The chain combines TRBV9 with TRBJ1-2; the match to TRBD1 covers 7 bases. CDR1 is SGDLS and CDR2 is YYNGEE in the germline V gene. The trim removed 4 bases at V and 2 bases at J, leaving 11 bases unmatched. This CDR3 is 16 amino acids long. As DNA, the CDR3 is TGTGCCAGCAGCCCCTGGCCGGGACAGTTAAACTATGGCTACACCTTC. Protein sequence: CASSPWPGQLNYGYTF.

This clone was counted only a few times. The V and J genes are TRBV6-5 and TRBJ2-2; 7 bases line up with TRBD2. V shed 10 bases and J 5 bases; nucleotides not matched to a gene: 13. Germline values: CDR1 MNHEY, CDR2 SVGAGI. The CDR3 sequence is 15 residues long. CDR3 amino acids: CANSAGDFGTGELFF. CDR3 DNA: TGTGCCAACTCGGCGGGGGACTTCGGGACCGGGGAGCTGTTTTTT.